These 19 T cell receptor beta chains came from one sample sequenced in a study of T cells in Graves' hyperthyroidism and ophthalmopathy. Template material for amplifying TCR beta CDR3 regions consisted of RNA transcripts. HTBI primers were the set used in a first-round RT-PCR of the TCR CDR3. TCRdb redid the calling of the multiplex PCR reads with MiXCR, one entry per CDR3 protein. The sample consists of about 530,000 distinct CDR3 sequences, about a sixth of them appearing once. The specimen sequenced was blood. The receptors derive from a woman aged 18 to 35 with Graves' ophthalmopathy.

The CDR3 DNA follows: TGTGCCAGCAGCTTTTTCGGGAGTCCCCTGTACGAGCAGTACTTC. This gives the protein CASSFFGSPLYEQYF. The chain links TRBV5-5 to TRBJ2-7, with D possibly TRBD2 on 6 matching bases. The CDR3 totals 15 residues. Trimming stripped 2 bases from V and 4 bases from J, with 16 bases between. Germline V lookup: CDR1 SGHKS, CDR2 YYEKEE (reference sequence). Complete variable domain (other parts from reference TRBV5-5 and TRBJ2-7): DAGVTQSPTHLIKTRGQQVTLRCSPISGHKSVSWYQQVLGQGPQFIFQYYEKEERGRGNFPDRFSARQFPNYSSELNVNALLLGDSALYLCASSFFGSPLYEQYFGPGTRLTVT.

This clonotype came up many times. The chain's CDR3 is CASSLGQAAGNEQFF. The CDR3 DNA is TGTGCCAGCAGTTTAGGGCAGGCGGCGGGGAATGAGCAGTTCTTC. The chain combines TRBV28 with TRBJ2-1; TRBD2 might be the D (6 bases). The CDR3 is 15 amino acids. Germline-derived CDR1 and CDR2 are MDHEN and SYDVKM. Trimming took 2 bases from V and 7 from J, leaving 15 bases between them.

The chain combines TRBV20-1 with TRBJ1-2; D gene unclear. V was clipped by 6 bases and J by 0 bases, with 8 bases between them. The CDR3 consists of 12 residues. Germline V gene data show CDR1 as DFQATT and CDR2 as SNEGSKA (reference sequence). CDR3 DNA sequence: TGCAGTGCACTACACCCTAACTATGGCTACACCTTC. It is translated as CSALHPNYGYTF.

There are many counts of this clonotype. The V gene is TRBV6-2 or TRBV6-3, the J gene TRBJ2-5; unclear D gene. The CDR3 runs to 12 residues. Trimming stripped 5 bases from V and 2 bases from J, with 6 bases between. Germline assignment: CDR1 MNHEY and CDR2 SVGEGT. The CDR3 protein is CASSDTQETQYF. The CDR3 DNA reads as TGTGCCAGCAGTGATACACAAGAGACCCAGTACTTC.

The chain couples TRBV4-3 to TRBJ2-1; 7 bases line up with TRBD2. In germline, CDR1 is LGHNA, CDR2 YSLEER. V dropped 0 bases and J dropped 6; count of bases not matched to a gene: 11. The CDR3 sequence is 17 residues long. The CDR3 reads CASSQDGTSDGRNEQFF. CDR3 sequence (DNA): TGCGCCAGCAGCCAAGATGGAACTAGCGATGGACGCAATGAGCAGTTCTTC.

The chain couples TRBV20-1 to TRBJ2-1, with TRBD2 matching over 12 bases. This CDR3 is 18 amino acids long. Germline-derived CDR1 and CDR2 are DFQATT and SNEGSKA (reference sequence). V was pared by 3 bases and J by 0 bases, with 9 bases of the junction left unmatched. The CDR3 sequence: CSASPLAGGQSSYNEQFF. For the CDR3, the DNA is TGCAGTGCTAGCCCCCTAGCGGGAGGGCAGAGCTCCTACAATGAGCAGTTCTTC.

This clonotype has just a few counts. The chain has TRBV5-6 and TRBJ1-2; D is possibly TRBD1 (6 bases). The CDR3 loop spans 13 amino acids. Trimming removed 6 bases at V and 10 bases at J, with 19 bases between. Germline CDR1 reads SGHDT; CDR2 reads YYEEEE. CDR3 nucleotide sequence: TGTGCCAGCATCCTGGGGGCAGGCTCAGTCTACACCTTC. Protein: CASILGAGSVYTF.

This clonotype was detected once. A much larger clone lies one base from this, so it may be a read error. The CDR3 reads CASGPGGTTTGELFF. In DNA form, the CDR3 reads TGTGCCAGCGGCCCGGGAGGTACCACCACCGGGGAGCTGTTTTTT. This chain joins TRBV12-3 or TRBV12-4 and TRBJ2-2; 7 nucleotides line up with TRBD2. J lost 4 bases, V lost 8 bases, and 10 bases had no gene match. The CDR3 length is 15 residues.

At least ten counts were recorded for this clonotype. The V and J genes are TRBV27 and TRBJ2-7; unclear D gene. The V end was cut by 4 bases, the J end by 4 bases, with 14 bases between. Germline assignment: CDR1 MNHEY and CDR2 SMNVEV (reference sequence). The CDR3 runs 14 residues. In nucleotides, the CDR3 is TGTGCCAGCAGTTCGACCTATCTAGATTACGAGCAGTACTTC. As protein: CASSSTYLDYEQYF.

The chain combines TRBV6-2 or TRBV6-3 with TRBJ2-7, with 10 bases lining up with TRBD2. The CDR3 spans 14 residues. Germline-derived CDR1 and CDR2 are MNHEY and SVGEGT. J lost 2 bases, V lost 5 bases, and 3 bases had no gene match. The CDR3: CASSPGLAAYEQYF. The CDR3 bases are TGTGCCAGCAGTCCCGGACTAGCGGCCTACGAGCAGTACTTC.

This sequence joins TRBV5-1 and TRBJ2-1, with 11 bases identical to TRBD2. The V gene end was trimmed by 1 base and the J gene end by 6 bases; junction bases not matched to a gene: 6. Germline V lookup: CDR1 SGHRS, CDR2 YFSETQ. This CDR3 contains 16 residues. CDR3 protein: CASSLRLAGTSNEQFF. As DNA, the CDR3 is TGCGCCAGCAGCTTGAGACTAGCGGGGACCTCCAATGAGCAGTTCTTC.

In this sample, this clonotype turned up a few times. This may stem from a read error, because a much larger clone lies one nucleotide away. Since the CDR3 does not end with the conserved phenylalanine or tryptophan, this likely comes from a read error. The chain has TRBV12-3 or TRBV12-4 and TRBJ1-2; D not certain. The length of the CDR3 is 14 residues. V lost 6 bases and J 2 bases, leaving 13 bases between the germline ends. Here the CDR3 reads CASSYMGSNYGYTL. The CDR3 nucleotides are TGTGCCAGCAGCTACATGGGGTCGAACTATGGCTACACCCTC.

This clonotype was seen ten or more times. V and J are TRBV30 and TRBJ1-5; D remains unclear. The CDR3 runs to 14 residues. The germline V gene encodes CDR1 GTSNPN and CDR2 SVGIG (reference sequence). Trimming removed 2 bases at V and 3 bases at J, with 11 bases between. The CDR3 bases are TGTGCCTGGAGTAAAGGCAGTCCCAATCAGCCCCAGCATTTT. Amino acid sequence: CAWSKGSPNQPQHF.

This clonotype appeared many times. V is TRBV28 and J is TRBJ1-1; unclear D gene. This CDR3 spans 11 amino acids. V lost 4 bases, J lost 5 bases, and 5 bases lay in between. Germline-derived CDR1 and CDR2 are MDHEN and SYDVKM. The CDR3 loop is CASSYLTEAFF. The CDR3 DNA reads TGTGCCAGCAGTTACCTAACTGAAGCTTTCTTT.

CDR3 in DNA: TGTGCCAGCAGCCAAGAGAAAACGGTTTATGGCTACACCTTC. As protein: CASSQEKTVYGYTF. V gene TRBV4-2 combines with J gene TRBJ1-2; D is uncertain. The germline V gene encodes CDR1 LGHNA and CDR2 YNFKEQ. Trimming took off 0 bases at V and 5 bases at J, with 10 bases between the two ends. The CDR3 consists of 14 residues.

This clonotype was recorded at least ten times. CDR3 sequence: CSARDSGRGSGNTIYF. The CDR3 DNA sequence: TGCAGTGCTAGAGATTCGGGCAGGGGTTCGGGAAACACCATATATTTT. The gene calls are TRBV20-1 and TRBJ1-3; tentative D call: TRBD1 (6 bases). The CDR3 is 16 amino acids. V lost 0 bases and J 4 bases, leaving 16 bases between the germline ends. Germline assignment: CDR1 DFQATT and CDR2 SNEGSKA (reference sequence).

The V gene is TRBV5-1, the J gene TRBJ1-2; D is undetermined. The V and J ends lost 0 bases and 2 bases respectively, with 11 bases between them. Germline V gene data show CDR1 as SGHRS and CDR2 as YFSETQ. The length of the CDR3 is 15 residues. The CDR3 DNA sequence: TGCGCCAGCAGCTTGGAGGCAACAACCAACTATGGCTACACCTTC. This translates into CASSLEATTNYGYTF.

This clonotype was counted between two and nine times. The V and J genes are TRBV12-3 or TRBV12-4 and TRBJ2-2, with D tentatively TRBD1 or TRBD2 (5 bases each). V was cut by 11 bases and J by 6 bases, with 10 bases left in between. The CDR3 is made up of 11 amino acids. The DNA of the CDR3 is TGTGCCGGGGGTGGTGCCGGGGAGCTGTTTTTT. Amino acid sequence: CAGGGAGELFF.

The chain recombines TRBV4-1 with TRBJ2-7, with 8 nucleotides matching TRBD2. The CDR3 consists of 17 residues. CDR1 is MGHRA, CDR2 YSYEKL, per germline. V dropped 1 base and J dropped 3; count of bases not matched to a gene: 11. The CDR3 sequence: CASSQALPGLGNYEQYF. In DNA form, the CDR3 reads TGCGCCAGCAGCCAAGCCCTACCGGGACTAGGGAACTACGAGCAGTACTTC.